These 16 T cell receptor beta chains share one sample of origin, sequenced in a study of shared clonotypes between healthy human individuals. The method was immunoSEQ multiplex PCR; TCRdb's version includes in-frame clones alone and lacks a portion of them. This sample has about 2.3 million clones, with over 85% found just once. The sequenced sample consisted of naive CD4+ T cells from PBMCs. Stated subset: CD45RA+ positively selected. These receptors were taken from a man younger than 30 in good health. Some clones in this sample may be carry-over from other donors' samples.

The chain is built from TRBV9 and TRBJ2-5, with TRBD1 matching over 10 bases. Germline CDR1 is SGDLS and CDR2 is YYNGEE. The CDR3 is 16 residues long. V lost 0 bases to trimming and J lost 3 bases; unmatched junction nucleotides: 5. CDR3 amino acids: CASSVAWGTGEETQYF. The CDR3 coding sequence is TGTGCCAGCAGCGTAGCTTGGGGGACAGGGGAAGAGACCCAGTACTTC.

This sequence joins TRBV30 and TRBJ1-3, with D uncertain. Germline V lookup: CDR1 GTSNPN, CDR2 SVGIG (reference sequence). The CDR3 covers 14 residues. Trimming cost V 4 bases and J 4 bases, with 14 bases left between them. The CDR3 bases are TGTGCCTGGATCTCTTCCCCGGCCGGAAACACCATATATTTT. This codes for CAWISSPAGNTIYF.

The V call is TRBV11-2, the J call TRBJ2-5; the match to TRBD2 covers 9 bases. Trimming removed 1 base from V and 4 bases from J; junction bases left unmatched: 10. Germline V gives CDR1 SGHAT, CDR2 FQNNGV. The CDR3 has 17 residues. The CDR3 region has the DNA TGTGCCAGCAGCTTAGCCTTGTCTAGCGGGACAGCAGAGACCCAGTACTTC. Translating gives CASSLALSSGTAETQYF.

The V and J genes are TRBV7-9 and TRBJ2-7, with D perhaps TRBD1 (5 bases). The CDR3 loop spans 11 amino acids. Deletions cut 11 bases from V and 7 bases from J, with 15 bases between. Looked up from germline, CDR1 is SEHNR and CDR2 is FQNEAQ (reference sequence). CDR3 protein: CAYGGKGEQYF. The CDR3 coding sequence is TGTGCCTACGGCGGAAAGGGGGAGCAGTACTTC. The full variable domain, completed using reference TRBV7-9 and TRBJ2-7, is DTGVSQNPRHKITKRGQNVTFRCDPISEHNRLYWYRQTLGQGPEFLTYFQNEAQLEKSRLLSDRFSAERPKGSFSTLEIQRTEQGDSAMYLCAYGGKGEQYFGPGTRLTVT.

This chain joins TRBV9 and TRBJ1-5, with D tentatively TRBD1 (6 bases). V lost 3 bases, J lost 7 bases, and 14 bases lay in between. The CDR3 loop spans 14 amino acids. Germline assignment: CDR1 SGDLS and CDR2 YYNGEE. CDR3 region: CASSATEGDQPQHF. Here the CDR3 DNA reads TGTGCCAGCAGCGCCACAGAGGGGGACCAGCCCCAGCATTTT.

The count of this clone is one. Additional DNA sequences in this sample encode the identical CDR3. The chain couples TRBV9 to TRBJ2-1, with D perhaps TRBD2 (6 bases). The CDR3 is 15 amino acids. V shed 0 bases and J shed 0 bases, with 7 bases lying between them. Germline V CDR1 and CDR2: SGDLS, YYNGEE. The CDR3 bases are TGTGCCAGCAGCGTAGGGGGGGACTCCTACAATGAGCAGTTCTTC. Its translation: CASSVGGDSYNEQFF.

V usage is TRBV5-1 and J usage is TRBJ2-1; 7 bases fit TRBD1. Trimming at V came to 3 bases and at J to 8 bases, leaving 17 bases not matched to a gene. The CDR3 has 17 residues. Germline CDR1 and CDR2: SGHRS and YFSETQ. CDR3 coding DNA: TGCGCCAGCAGCTCCTCGTACAGGGGCCACCGGCCCTATGAGCAGTTCTTC. This encodes CASSSSYRGHRPYEQFF.

The chain has TRBV2 and TRBJ2-1; D remains unclear. V lost 5 bases and J 10 bases, leaving 12 bases between the germline ends. The germline V gene has CDR1 SNHLY and CDR2 FYNNEI. This CDR3 comprises 12 residues. The CDR3 spells CASSYILSEQFF. In DNA form, the CDR3 reads TGTGCCAGCAGTTACATATTGAGCGAGCAGTTCTTC.

This chain connects TRBV5-1 to TRBJ2-1, with 7 bases fitting TRBD2. The CDR3 totals 15 residues. Germline CDR1 and CDR2: SGHRS and YFSETQ. V lost 5 bases to trimming and J lost 9 bases; unmatched junction nucleotides: 14. This CDR3 reads CASRSGDYGAGEQFF. CDR3 DNA sequence: TGCGCCAGCAGGTCTGGGGACTACGGAGCTGGTGAGCAGTTCTTC.

This sequence joins TRBV10-3 and TRBJ1-1; 9 nucleotides agree with TRBD1. The CDR3 totals 12 residues. Germline CDR1 is ENHRY and CDR2 is SYGVKD. Trimming took 8 bases from V and 7 from J; bases not matched to a gene: 5. The DNA of the CDR3 is TGTGCCATCGAGTCGGGACAGGGTGAAGCTTTCTTT. Its translation: CAIESGQGEAFF.

Points on this clone: This same CDR3 is encoded by further DNA sequences in the sample. V usage is TRBV18 and J usage is TRBJ1-3; D ambiguous. Germline CDR1 KGHSH, CDR2 LQKENI. Trimming stripped 2 bases from V and 0 bases from J, with 5 bases between. The CDR3 extends over 14 amino acids. Here the CDR3 reads CASSPEGSGNTIYF. In DNA, the CDR3 is TGTGCCAGCTCACCAGAGGGCTCTGGAAACACCATATATTTT.

The V gene is TRBV29-1, the J gene TRBJ2-5; D ambiguous. V gave up 8 bases and J gave up 5 bases, with 15 bases separating them. CDR1 SQVTM and CDR2 ANQGSEA come from the germline V gene. This CDR3 region has 12 residues. The CDR3 reads CSSLFFRETQYF. Here the CDR3 DNA reads TGCAGCTCCCTTTTCTTTAGGGAGACCCAGTACTTC. The variable domain in full, with the rest retrieved from reference TRBV29-1 and TRBJ2-5, is SAVISQKPSRDICQRGTSLTIQCQVDSQVTMMFWYRQQPGQSLTLIATANQGSEATYESGFVIDKFPISRPNLTFSTLTVSNMSPEDSSIYLCSSLFFRETQYFGPGTRLLVL.

V and J are TRBV6-6 and TRBJ2-3; D not resolved. CDR3 size: 13 residues. V gave up 5 bases and J gave up 0 bases, with 6 bases separating them. Germline values: CDR1 MNHNY, CDR2 SVGAGI (reference sequence). In DNA, the CDR3 is TGTGCCAGCAGTCAAGGGAGCACAGATACGCAGTATTTT. Translating gives CASSQGSTDTQYF.

The chain employs TRBV28 and TRBJ2-3, with 10 positions matching TRBD1. CDR1 MDHEN and CDR2 SYDVKM come from the germline V gene. V was clipped by 6 bases and J by 11 bases; unmatched bases: 5. The CDR3 has 12 amino acids. The CDR3, as DNA: TGTGCCAGCAGCCTAAGGGACAGGGGGCAGTATTTT. Translated, it gives CASSLRDRGQYF.

The V gene is TRBV6-5, the J gene TRBJ1-1; 7 bases are a match to TRBD1. The CDR3 covers 14 residues. Germline trimming cut 2 bases from V and 5 bases from J; bases unmatched to any gene: 5. Germline lookup yields CDR1 MNHEY and CDR2 SVGAGI. The CDR3 sequence: CASSYRQGETEAFF. The CDR3 coding sequence is TGTGCCAGCAGTTACAGACAGGGAGAGACTGAAGCTTTCTTT.

V usage is TRBV28 and J usage is TRBJ2-7; 7 bases map to TRBD1. J lost 0 bases, V lost 4 bases, and 6 bases had no gene match. Germline V gives CDR1 MDHEN, CDR2 SYDVKM. The CDR3 is 15 residues long. CDR3 nucleotides: TGTGCCAGCAGTTCAACAGGGGCTACCTCCTACGAGCAGTACTTC. Protein product: CASSSTGATSYEQYF.